This TCR beta chain appears in the sequencing data of a study of cytomegalovirus exposure and HLA in healthy donors. Study-level background: Tens of millions of unique TCRs from HLA-typed donors were held in an early release of data. Overall study findings and caveats: Specificity of three CMV-associated chains for CMV antigens was verified in vitro. Earlier analysis looked at TCR beta V segments, and most were productive about 90% or about 30% of the time.

Note on this clone: The antigen remains undetermined.

Primers for the PCR totalled 60 Vbeta and 13 Jbeta. The protocol was immunoSEQ multiplex PCR, while the TCRdb copy is restricted to in-frame clones and leaves out a portion. The sample records 65,000 to 75,000 clones, about 74% being singletons. The V and J ends lost 0 bases and 2 bases respectively, with 21 bases between them. Per germline, CDR1 LNHDA and CDR2 SQIVND (reference sequence). CDR3 length: 19 amino acids. This chain uses TRBV19 with TRBJ2-3, with D perhaps matching TRBD2 (5 bases). Sequencing input: PBMCs. The receptor comes from an older woman in good health and CMV-seropositive. The CDR3 is CASSIDSNGGLGFTDTQYF. The CDR3 bases are TGTGCCAGTAGTATAGATTCAAACGGCGGACTCGGTTTCACAGATACGCAGTATTTT. Full variable domain (remainder filled in from reference TRBV19 and TRBJ2-3): DGGITQSPKYLFRKEGQNVTLSCEQNLNHDAMYWYRQDPGQGLRLIYYSQIVNDFQKGDIAEGYSVSREKKESFPLTVTSAQKNPTAFYLCASSIDSNGGLGFTDTQYFGPGTRLTVL.